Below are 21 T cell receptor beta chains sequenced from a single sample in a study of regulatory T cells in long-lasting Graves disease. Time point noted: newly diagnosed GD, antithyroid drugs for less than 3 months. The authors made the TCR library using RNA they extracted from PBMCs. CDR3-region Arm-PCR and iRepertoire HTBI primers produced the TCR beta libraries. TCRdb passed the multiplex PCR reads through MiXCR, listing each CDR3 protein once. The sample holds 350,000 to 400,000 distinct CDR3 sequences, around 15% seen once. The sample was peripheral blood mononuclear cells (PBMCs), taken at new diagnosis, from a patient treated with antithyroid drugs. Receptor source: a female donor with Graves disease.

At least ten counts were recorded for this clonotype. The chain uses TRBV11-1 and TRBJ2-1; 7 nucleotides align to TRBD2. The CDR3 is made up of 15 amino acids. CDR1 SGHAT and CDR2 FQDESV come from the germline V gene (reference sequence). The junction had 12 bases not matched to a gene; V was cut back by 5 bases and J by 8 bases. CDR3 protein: CASSTVAGVGYEQFF. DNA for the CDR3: TGTGCCAGCAGCACCGTTGCGGGAGTTGGGTATGAGCAGTTCTTC.

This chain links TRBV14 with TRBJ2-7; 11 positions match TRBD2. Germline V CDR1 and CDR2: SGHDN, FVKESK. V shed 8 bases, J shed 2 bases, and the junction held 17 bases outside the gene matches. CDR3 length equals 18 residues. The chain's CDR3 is CASSPRLLAGEHPYEQYF. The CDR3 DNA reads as TGTGCCAGCTCACCACGGCTACTAGCGGGAGAACACCCCTACGAGCAGTACTTC.

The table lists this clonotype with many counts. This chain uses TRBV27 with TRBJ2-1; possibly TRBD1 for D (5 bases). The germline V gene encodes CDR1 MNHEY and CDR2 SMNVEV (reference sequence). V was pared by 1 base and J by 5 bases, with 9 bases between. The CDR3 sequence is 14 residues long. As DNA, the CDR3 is TGTGCCAGCAGTTTATGGGGCCCAAACAATGAGCAGTTCTTC. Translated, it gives CASSLWGPNNEQFF.

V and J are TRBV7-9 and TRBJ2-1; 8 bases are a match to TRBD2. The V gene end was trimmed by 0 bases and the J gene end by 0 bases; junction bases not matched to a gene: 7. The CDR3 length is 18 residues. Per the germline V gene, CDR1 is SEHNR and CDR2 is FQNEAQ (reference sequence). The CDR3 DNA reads TGTGCCAGCAGCTTAGCCAGCGGGGGCGCCAGCTCCTACAATGAGCAGTTCTTC. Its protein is CASSLASGGASSYNEQFF. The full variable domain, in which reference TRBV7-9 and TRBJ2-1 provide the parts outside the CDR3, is DTGVSQNPRHKITKRGQNVTFRCDPISEHNRLYWYRQTLGQGPEFLTYFQNEAQLEKSRLLSDRFSAERPKGSFSTLEIQRTEQGDSAMYLCASSLASGGASSYNEQFFGPGTRLTVL.

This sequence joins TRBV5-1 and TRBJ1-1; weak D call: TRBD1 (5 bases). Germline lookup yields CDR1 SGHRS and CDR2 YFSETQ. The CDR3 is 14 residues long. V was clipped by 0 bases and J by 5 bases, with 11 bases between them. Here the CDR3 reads CASSLDRMWTEAFF. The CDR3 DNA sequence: TGCGCCAGCAGCTTGGACAGGATGTGGACTGAAGCTTTCTTT.

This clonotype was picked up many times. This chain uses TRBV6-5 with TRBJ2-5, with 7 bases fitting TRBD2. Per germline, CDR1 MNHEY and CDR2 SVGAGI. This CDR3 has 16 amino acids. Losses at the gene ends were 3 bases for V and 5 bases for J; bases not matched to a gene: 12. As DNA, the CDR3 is TGTGCCAGCAGTTATTTCCCGGGGGGAGAGGAGGAGACCCAGTACTTC. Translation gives CASSYFPGGEEETQYF.

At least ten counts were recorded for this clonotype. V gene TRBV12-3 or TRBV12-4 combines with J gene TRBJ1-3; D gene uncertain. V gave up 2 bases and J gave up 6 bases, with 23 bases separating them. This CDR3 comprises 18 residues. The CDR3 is CASSLRRSGLGEENTIYF. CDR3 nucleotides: TGTGCCAGCAGTTTAAGGAGATCGGGCCTGGGCGAAGAAAACACCATATATTTT.

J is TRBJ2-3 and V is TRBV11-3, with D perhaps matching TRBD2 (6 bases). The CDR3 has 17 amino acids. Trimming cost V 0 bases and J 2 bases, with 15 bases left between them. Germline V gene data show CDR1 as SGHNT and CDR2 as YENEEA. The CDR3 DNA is TGTGCCAGCAGCTTAGAGGGCGGGACCCTAATCACAGATACGCAGTATTTT. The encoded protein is CASSLEGGTLITDTQYF. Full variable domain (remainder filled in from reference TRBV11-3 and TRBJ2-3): EAGVVQSPRYKIIEKKQPVAFWCNPISGHNTLYWYLQNLGQGPELLIRYENEEAVDDSQLPKDRFSAERLKGVDSTLKIQPAELGDSAVYLCASSLEGGTLITDTQYFGPGTRLTVL.

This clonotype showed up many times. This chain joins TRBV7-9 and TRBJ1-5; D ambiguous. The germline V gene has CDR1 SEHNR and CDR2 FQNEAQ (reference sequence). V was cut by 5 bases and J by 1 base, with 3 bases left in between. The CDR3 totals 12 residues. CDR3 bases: TGTGCCAGCAGCCTCAGCAATCAGCCCCAGCATTTT. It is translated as CASSLSNQPQHF.

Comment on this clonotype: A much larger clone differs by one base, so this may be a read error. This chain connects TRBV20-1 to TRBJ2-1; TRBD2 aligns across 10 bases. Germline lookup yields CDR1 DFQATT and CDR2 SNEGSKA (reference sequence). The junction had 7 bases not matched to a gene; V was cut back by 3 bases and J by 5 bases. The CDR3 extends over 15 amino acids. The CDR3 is CSASPSGRANNEQFF. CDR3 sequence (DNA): TGCAGTGCTAGTCCGAGCGGGAGGGCAAACAATGAGCAGTTCTTC.

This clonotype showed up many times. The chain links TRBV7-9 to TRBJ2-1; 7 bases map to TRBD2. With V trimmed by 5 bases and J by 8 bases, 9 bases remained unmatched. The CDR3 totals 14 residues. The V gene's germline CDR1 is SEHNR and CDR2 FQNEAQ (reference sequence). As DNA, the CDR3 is TGTGCCAGCAGCGCAACTAGCGCAATCCATGAGCAGTTCTTC. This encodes CASSATSAIHEQFF.

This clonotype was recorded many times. This chain's CDR3 is CASRQAGGYNEQFF. DNA of the CDR3: TGTGCCAGCAGGCAAGCGGGGGGATACAATGAGCAGTTCTTC. The rearrangement joins TRBV12-3 or TRBV12-4 to TRBJ2-1; 9 bases agree with TRBD2. The V and J ends lost 6 bases and 4 bases, in that order; junction bases with no gene match: 4. The CDR3 extends over 14 amino acids.

The CDR3 spells CASSPRTYNEQFF. CDR3 bases: TGTGCCAGCTCACCACGCACCTACAATGAGCAGTTCTTC. The chain uses TRBV18 and TRBJ2-1, with D unresolved. The CDR3 totals 13 residues. V lost 1 base to trimming and J lost 2 bases, with 3 bases between them. CDR1 and CDR2 from the germline V gene are KGHSH and LQKENI.

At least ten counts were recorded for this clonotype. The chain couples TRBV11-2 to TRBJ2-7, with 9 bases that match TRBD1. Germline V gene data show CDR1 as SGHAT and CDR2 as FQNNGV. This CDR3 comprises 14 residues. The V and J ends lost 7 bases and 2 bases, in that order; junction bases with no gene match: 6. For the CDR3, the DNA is TGTGCCAGCAACCTCAGGGACAGGGCCTACGAGCAGTACTTC. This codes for CASNLRDRAYEQYF.

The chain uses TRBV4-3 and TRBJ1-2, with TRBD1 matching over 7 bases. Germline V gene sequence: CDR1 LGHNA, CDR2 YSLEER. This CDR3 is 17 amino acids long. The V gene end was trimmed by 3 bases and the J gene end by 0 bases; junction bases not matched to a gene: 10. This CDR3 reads CASSHPRTGRSNYGYTF. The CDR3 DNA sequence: TGCGCCAGCAGCCACCCTAGGACAGGACGGTCTAACTATGGCTACACCTTC.

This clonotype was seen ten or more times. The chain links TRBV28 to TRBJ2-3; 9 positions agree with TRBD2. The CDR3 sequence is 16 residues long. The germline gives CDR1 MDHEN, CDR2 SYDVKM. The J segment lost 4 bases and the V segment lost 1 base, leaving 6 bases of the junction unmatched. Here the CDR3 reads CASSLFGREGADTQYF. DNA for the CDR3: TGTGCCAGCAGTTTATTCGGGCGGGAGGGGGCAGATACGCAGTATTTT.

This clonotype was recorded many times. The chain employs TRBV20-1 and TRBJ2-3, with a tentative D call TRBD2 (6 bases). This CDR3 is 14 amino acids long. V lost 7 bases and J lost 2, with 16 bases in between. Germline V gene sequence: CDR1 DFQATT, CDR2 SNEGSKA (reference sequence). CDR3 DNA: TGCAGTGTTGGGACTCCGAAATACACAGATACGCAGTATTTT. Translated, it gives CSVGTPKYTDTQYF.

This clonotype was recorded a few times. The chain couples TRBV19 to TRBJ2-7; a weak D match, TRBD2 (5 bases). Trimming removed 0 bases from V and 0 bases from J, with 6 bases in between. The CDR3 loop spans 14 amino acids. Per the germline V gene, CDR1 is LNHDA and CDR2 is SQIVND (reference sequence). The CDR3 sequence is CASSIDGSSYEQYF. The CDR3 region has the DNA TGTGCCAGTAGTATAGATGGGAGCTCCTACGAGCAGTACTTC.

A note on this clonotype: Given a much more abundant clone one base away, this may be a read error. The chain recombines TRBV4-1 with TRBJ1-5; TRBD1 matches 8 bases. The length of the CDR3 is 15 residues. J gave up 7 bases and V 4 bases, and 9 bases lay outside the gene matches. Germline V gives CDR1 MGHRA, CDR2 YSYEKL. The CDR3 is CASSRQGPGGQPQHF. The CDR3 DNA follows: TGCGCCAGCAGCCGACAGGGGCCAGGCGGCCAGCCCCAGCATTTT.

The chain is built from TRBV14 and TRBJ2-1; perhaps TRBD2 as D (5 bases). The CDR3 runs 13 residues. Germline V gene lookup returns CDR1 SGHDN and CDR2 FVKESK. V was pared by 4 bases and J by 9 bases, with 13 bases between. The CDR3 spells CASSLQRLGEQFF. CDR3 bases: TGTGCCAGCAGCCTTCAGCGGTTGGGTGAGCAGTTCTTC. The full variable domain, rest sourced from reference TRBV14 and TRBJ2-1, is EAGVTQFPSHSVIEKGQTVTLRCDPISGHDNLYWYRRVMGKEIKFLLHFVKESKQDESGMPNNRFLAERTGGTYSTLKVQPAELEDSGVYFCASSLQRLGEQFFGPGTRLTVL.

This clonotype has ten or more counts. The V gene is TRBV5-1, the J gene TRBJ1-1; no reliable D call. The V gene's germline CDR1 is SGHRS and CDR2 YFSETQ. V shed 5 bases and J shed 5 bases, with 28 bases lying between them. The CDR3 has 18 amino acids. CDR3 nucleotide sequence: TGCGCCAGCAGTCGATACGCAGCCGGCCCCTCTCTACGGACTGAAGCTTTCTTT. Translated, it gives CASSRYAAGPSLRTEAFF.